A selection of T cell receptor beta chains follows, all from one sample in a study of T cells in Graves' hyperthyroidism and ophthalmopathy. Using its own MiXCR run on the multiplex PCR reads, TCRdb lists one record per CDR3 protein. The sample comprises 640,000 or so distinct CDR3 sequences, approximately 14% of which are singletons, and about 4.5% rests with the top ten. Sequenced input: blood. The receptors shown here come from a woman aged 40 to 49 with Graves' ophthalmopathy. Both conserved end residues are part of each CDR3. Fields, in order: V gene, D gene, J gene, clone size, CDR3 protein, CDR3 DNA. A D gene is named only where the DNA matches it firmly. Size is stated for part of the rows, as once, few or many counts, or as a class when the clone is expanded.

V gene: TRBV28
D gene: .
J gene: TRBJ2-7
clone size: .
CDR3 protein: CASSLAGRLSYEQYF
CDR3 DNA: TGTGCCAGCAGTTTGGCTGGCAGACTCTCCTACGAGCAGTACTTC

V gene: TRBV19
D gene: .
J gene: TRBJ1-1
clone size: few
CDR3 protein: CASSKENTEAFF
CDR3 DNA: TGTGCCAGTAGTAAAGAGAACACTGAAGCTTTCTTT

V gene: TRBV11-1
D gene: .
J gene: TRBJ2-7
clone size: many
CDR3 protein: CASSRGQAVGEQYF
CDR3 DNA: TGTGCCAGCAGCAGGGGACAAGCGGTGGGGGAGCAGTACTTC

V gene: TRBV6-1
D gene: .
J gene: TRBJ2-2
clone size: many
CDR3 protein: CASSEQGLAGELFF
CDR3 DNA: TGTGCCAGCAGTGAACAGGGGCTTGCCGGGGAGCTGTTTTTT

V gene: TRBV27
D gene: .
J gene: TRBJ2-7
clone size: many
CDR3 protein: CARPSRARGQKQYF
CDR3 DNA: TGTGCCAGGCCGTCCAGGGCGAGGGGTCAAAAGCAGTACTTC

V gene: TRBV20-1
D gene: .
J gene: TRBJ2-5
clone size: many
CDR3 protein: CSAKKDTFSQYF
CDR3 DNA: TGCAGTGCTAAAAAGGACACTTTTTCCCAGTACTTC

V gene: TRBV5-1
D gene: .
J gene: TRBJ2-5
clone size: many
CDR3 protein: CASSGTGPIQYF
CDR3 DNA: TGCGCCAGCAGCGGAACAGGACCGATCCAGTACTTC

V gene: TRBV19
D gene: .
J gene: TRBJ1-1
clone size: many
CDR3 protein: CASSMGRGTEAFF
CDR3 DNA: TGTGCCAGTAGTATGGGCAGGGGCACTGAAGCTTTCTTT

V gene: TRBV12-3/TRBV12-4
D gene: .
J gene: TRBJ2-7
clone size: many
CDR3 protein: CASSPSGVTYEQYF
CDR3 DNA: TGTGCCAGCAGTCCGTCGGGAGTCACCTACGAGCAGTACTTC

V gene: TRBV7-2
D gene: TRBD1
J gene: TRBJ2-4
clone size: .
CDR3 protein: CASSSGQENIQYF
CDR3 DNA: TGTGCCAGCAGCTCGGGACAGGAAAACATTCAGTACTTC

V gene: TRBV28
D gene: .
J gene: TRBJ2-6
clone size: many
CDR3 protein: CASSLFQGIPSGANVLTF
CDR3 DNA: TGTGCCAGCAGTTTATTCCAGGGGATCCCCTCTGGGGCCAACGTCCTGACTTTC

V gene: TRBV20-1
D gene: TRBD2
J gene: TRBJ2-5
clone size: .
CDR3 protein: CSAPAGGGYQETQYF
CDR3 DNA: TGCAGTGCTCCCGCGGGGGGCGGGTACCAAGAGACCCAGTACTTC

V gene: TRBV28
D gene: .
J gene: TRBJ2-6
clone size: .
CDR3 protein: CATTQSHNVLTF
CDR3 DNA: TGTGCCACCACCCAATCTCACAACGTCCTGACTTTC

V gene: TRBV28
D gene: .
J gene: TRBJ2-7
clone size: many
CDR3 protein: CASWDFANSPEQYF
CDR3 DNA: TGTGCCAGCTGGGACTTCGCTAACTCGCCCGAGCAGTACTTC

V gene: TRBV29-1
D gene: TRBD2
J gene: TRBJ2-5
clone size: many
CDR3 protein: CTYPGLAGVETQYF
CDR3 DNA: TGCACCTACCCGGGACTAGCGGGAGTTGAGACCCAGTACTTC

V gene: TRBV4-2
D gene: TRBD2
J gene: TRBJ2-2
clone size: .
CDR3 protein: CASSQGLAQRGTGELFF
CDR3 DNA: TGTGCCAGCAGCCAAGGACTAGCGCAACGAGGGACCGGGGAGCTGTTTTTT

V gene: TRBV12-3/TRBV12-4
D gene: .
J gene: TRBJ1-3
clone size: many
CDR3 protein: CASSLGTTIYF
CDR3 DNA: TGTGCCAGCAGCTTGGGAACCACCATATATTTT

V gene: TRBV6-1
D gene: TRBD2
J gene: TRBJ2-7
clone size: many
CDR3 protein: CASRADLAGVSYEQYF
CDR3 DNA: TGTGCCAGCAGGGCTGACCTAGCGGGAGTGAGTTACGAGCAGTACTTC

V gene: TRBV6-1
D gene: .
J gene: TRBJ2-5
clone size: .
CDR3 protein: CASRPFRGGETQYF
CDR3 DNA: TGTGCCAGCAGACCCTTTAGGGGGGGAGAGACCCAGTACTTC

V gene: TRBV2
D gene: .
J gene: TRBJ1-6
clone size: many
CDR3 protein: CARRSSYNSPLHF
CDR3 DNA: TGTGCCAGACGGAGCTCCTATAATTCACCCCTCCACTTT

V gene: TRBV10-3
D gene: TRBD2
J gene: TRBJ2-7
clone size: many
CDR3 protein: CAITYGLAYEQYF
CDR3 DNA: TGTGCCATCACCTACGGACTAGCCTACGAGCAGTACTTC

V gene: TRBV20-1
D gene: .
J gene: TRBJ1-3
clone size: .
CDR3 protein: CSVPGISGNTIYF
CDR3 DNA: TGCAGTGTCCCCGGTATCTCTGGAAACACCATATATTTT

V gene: TRBV18
D gene: TRBD1
J gene: TRBJ2-7
clone size: many
CDR3 protein: CASSPGTGDEQYF
CDR3 DNA: TGTGCCAGCAGCCCCGGGACAGGGGACGAGCAGTACTTC

V gene: TRBV25-1
D gene: TRBD2
J gene: TRBJ2-7
clone size: .
CDR3 protein: CASSVTGTSLHEQYF
CDR3 DNA: TGTGCCAGCAGTGTAACCGGGACTAGTCTCCACGAGCAGTACTTC

V gene: TRBV28
D gene: .
J gene: TRBJ1-6
clone size: many
CDR3 protein: CASSLVGDNSPLHF
CDR3 DNA: TGTGCCAGCAGTTTAGTAGGGGATAATTCACCCCTCCACTTT

V gene: TRBV9
D gene: .
J gene: TRBJ1-2
clone size: .
CDR3 protein: CASSVEGVTVYGYTF
CDR3 DNA: TGTGCCAGCAGCGTAGAGGGGGTTACCGTATATGGCTACACCTTC

V gene: TRBV18
D gene: .
J gene: TRBJ1-5
clone size: many
CDR3 protein: CASSPSGTTDSNQPQHF
CDR3 DNA: TGTGCCAGCTCACCATCAGGTACAACAGATAGCAATCAGCCCCAGCATTTT

V gene: TRBV30
D gene: .
J gene: TRBJ1-1
clone size: many
CDR3 protein: CAWSLQGGNTEAFF
CDR3 DNA: TGTGCCTGGAGTTTACAGGGCGGGAACACTGAAGCTTTCTTT

V gene: TRBV7-9
D gene: .
J gene: TRBJ2-5
clone size: .
CDR3 protein: CASSLGVEGETQYF
CDR3 DNA: TGTGCCAGCAGCTTAGGAGTGGAGGGGGAGACCCAGTACTTC

V gene: TRBV11-3
D gene: .
J gene: TRBJ1-1
clone size: many
CDR3 protein: CASSLGQETTEAFF
CDR3 DNA: TGTGCCAGCAGCTTGGGTCAGGAGACCACTGAAGCTTTCTTT

V gene: TRBV19
D gene: TRBD1
J gene: TRBJ2-2
clone size: .
CDR3 protein: CASRLTGGSTGELFF
CDR3 DNA: TGTGCCAGTAGATTAACAGGGGGTAGCACCGGGGAGCTGTTTTTT

V gene: TRBV29-1
D gene: .
J gene: TRBJ2-7
clone size: few
CDR3 protein: CSVVGEGIYEQYF
CDR3 DNA: TGCAGCGTTGTCGGTGAGGGAATCTACGAGCAGTACTTC

V gene: TRBV7-9
D gene: TRBD1
J gene: TRBJ2-5
clone size: many
CDR3 protein: CASSPGQTIEETQYF
CDR3 DNA: TGTGCCAGCAGCCCGGGACAGACAATAGAAGAGACCCAGTACTTC

V gene: TRBV9
D gene: .
J gene: TRBJ1-1
clone size: few
CDR3 protein: CASSPIEGFSEAFF
CDR3 DNA: TGTGCCAGCAGCCCCATCGAGGGATTTTCTGAAGCTTTCTTT

V gene: TRBV27
D gene: .
J gene: TRBJ2-7
clone size: many
CDR3 protein: CASRWTARDEQYF
CDR3 DNA: TGTGCCAGCAGATGGACGGCTCGGGACGAGCAGTACTTC

V gene: TRBV5-1
D gene: .
J gene: TRBJ2-5
clone size: .
CDR3 protein: CASSPQTGSAQYF
CDR3 DNA: TGCGCCAGCAGCCCCCAAACGGGGTCGGCTCAGTACTTC

V gene: TRBV5-5
D gene: .
J gene: TRBJ1-2
clone size: many
CDR3 protein: CASSLVGDRDGYTF
CDR3 DNA: TGTGCCAGCAGCTTGGTGGGGGACCGTGACGGCTACACCTTC

V gene: TRBV29-1
D gene: .
J gene: TRBJ2-7
clone size: many
CDR3 protein: CSVGNGNYEQYF
CDR3 DNA: TGCAGCGTTGGTAACGGAAACTACGAGCAGTACTTC

V gene: TRBV6-1
D gene: TRBD2
J gene: TRBJ2-7
clone size: many
CDR3 protein: CATTHSGSSYEQYF
CDR3 DNA: TGTGCCACTACCCACAGCGGGAGCTCCTACGAGCAGTACTTC

V gene: TRBV6-4
D gene: .
J gene: TRBJ2-2
clone size: .
CDR3 protein: CASSDSAGELFF
CDR3 DNA: TGTGCCAGCAGTGACAGTGCCGGGGAGCTGTTTTTT

V gene: TRBV28
D gene: .
J gene: TRBJ2-5
clone size: many
CDR3 protein: CASSPNQRETQYF
CDR3 DNA: TGTGCCAGCAGCCCAAATCAGCGGGAGACCCAGTACTTC

V gene: TRBV28
D gene: .
J gene: TRBJ1-2
clone size: many
CDR3 protein: CASTVGYGYTF
CDR3 DNA: TGTGCCAGCACTGTAGGGTATGGCTACACCTTC

V gene: TRBV18
D gene: .
J gene: TRBJ2-2
clone size: few
CDR3 protein: CASSPGRDTGELFF
CDR3 DNA: TGTGCCAGCTCGCCCGGGAGAGACACCGGGGAGCTGTTTTTT

V gene: TRBV7-2
D gene: TRBD2
J gene: TRBJ2-7
clone size: few
CDR3 protein: CASTSSAGVRNEQYF
CDR3 DNA: TGTGCCAGCACATCCTCAGCGGGAGTAAGGAACGAGCAGTACTTC

V gene: TRBV11-2
D gene: TRBD2
J gene: TRBJ2-5
clone size: .
CDR3 protein: CASRSIAGPRETQYF
CDR3 DNA: TGTGCCAGCAGAAGTATAGCGGGGCCTCGTGAGACCCAGTACTTC

V gene: TRBV6-2/TRBV6-3
D gene: .
J gene: TRBJ2-7
clone size: many
CDR3 protein: CASSFVAVAPAYEQYF
CDR3 DNA: TGTGCCAGCAGTTTCGTCGCGGTAGCGCCGGCCTACGAGCAGTACTTC

V gene: TRBV28
D gene: .
J gene: TRBJ2-3
clone size: few
CDR3 protein: CASSFMDTSTDTQYF
CDR3 DNA: TGTGCCAGCAGTTTTATGGACACCAGCACAGATACGCAGTATTTT

V gene: TRBV7-2
D gene: .
J gene: TRBJ1-2
clone size: .
CDR3 protein: CASRPRGSFYGYTF
CDR3 DNA: TGTGCCAGCAGACCCCGTGGTAGCTTTTATGGCTACACCTTC

V gene: TRBV15
D gene: .
J gene: TRBJ1-2
clone size: many
CDR3 protein: CATSVQGTGYTF
CDR3 DNA: TGTGCCACCAGCGTTCAGGGGACTGGCTACACCTTC

V gene: TRBV28
D gene: .
J gene: TRBJ1-3
clone size: many
CDR3 protein: CASTLRGVLGNTIYF
CDR3 DNA: TGTGCCAGCACTCTAAGAGGCGTCCTGGGAAACACCATATATTTT

V gene: TRBV2
D gene: .
J gene: TRBJ1-5
clone size: few
CDR3 protein: CASRKTGNSNQPQHF
CDR3 DNA: TGTGCCAGCAGAAAAACAGGGAATAGCAATCAGCCCCAGCATTTT

V gene: TRBV2
D gene: .
J gene: TRBJ1-2
clone size: many
CDR3 protein: CASSEGVRENGYTF
CDR3 DNA: TGTGCCAGCAGTGAAGGGGTCAGGGAGAATGGCTACACCTTC

V gene: TRBV6-2/TRBV6-3
D gene: .
J gene: TRBJ2-5
clone size: many
CDR3 protein: CASSATIRKGGKQETQYF
CDR3 DNA: TGTGCCAGCAGTGCAACTATCAGGAAGGGAGGTAAACAAGAGACCCAGTACTTC